These 27 T cell receptor beta chains came from one sample sequenced in a study of radiation and T cells in renal cell carcinoma. Time point specified: blood 4 weeks post-SBRT, at nephrectomy. The treatment was: 15 Gy SBRT to primary tumor, nephrectomy 4 weeks later. Repertoires were generated with immunoSEQ multiplex PCR, while TCRdb's copy carries only in-frame clones and drops some. The table lists around 180,000 clones, 88% of them singletons. The starting material was blood, obtained from a patient whose treatment included radiotherapy and nephrectomy. These receptors were collected from a woman between 50 and 59 years old with renal cell carcinoma.

The chain carries TRBV2 and TRBJ1-5; D gene ambiguous. Germline V gene lookup returns CDR1 SNHLY and CDR2 FYNNEI. CDR3 length: 15 amino acids. The V end lost 4 bases, the J end lost 4 bases, and 14 bases lay between the germline ends. CDR3 region: CASSGAGFLNQPQHF. The CDR3 DNA follows: TGTGCCAGCAGTGGGGCCGGCTTCCTAAATCAGCCCCAGCATTTT. The whole variable domain, filled in from reference TRBV2 and TRBJ1-5, reads EPEVTQTPSHQVTQMGQEVILRCVPISNHLYFYWYRQILGQKVEFLVSFYNNEISEKSEIFDDQFSVERPDGSNFTLKIRSTKLEDSAMYFCASSGAGFLNQPQHFGDGTRLSIL.

The chain has TRBV5-4 and TRBJ1-2; TRBD1 matches 8 bases. J lost 1 base, V lost 5 bases, and 4 bases had no gene match. This CDR3 region has 14 residues. CDR1 and CDR2 from the germline V gene are SGHNT and YYREEE (reference sequence). CDR3 region: CASRRDRSNYGYTF. For the CDR3, the DNA is TGTGCCAGCAGACGGGACAGGAGTAACTATGGCTACACCTTC.

The V and J genes are TRBV4-1 and TRBJ1-2; D is ambiguous. The germline V gene has CDR1 MGHRA and CDR2 YSYEKL. Trimming shortened V by 0 bases and J by 5 bases, and 10 bases separated the two germline ends. The CDR3 loop spans 14 amino acids. The CDR3 bases are TGCGCCAGCAGCCAAGATCGCCTAGGGTATGGCTACACCTTC. The encoded protein is CASSQDRLGYGYTF.

The chain employs TRBV6-5 and TRBJ2-3, with 8 positions matching TRBD1. V lost 6 bases to trimming and J lost 6 bases; unmatched junction nucleotides: 8. Per the germline V gene, CDR1 is MNHEY and CDR2 is SVGAGI. The CDR3 is 14 residues long. CDR3 DNA: TGTGCCAGCAGCCGGGACAGGACCGGGGATACGCAGTATTTT. It translates to CASSRDRTGDTQYF.

V usage is TRBV5-6 and J usage is TRBJ1-6; no clear D. The CDR3 is made up of 15 amino acids. V was cut by 2 bases and J by 7 bases, with 13 bases left in between. CDR1 is SGHDT, CDR2 YYEEEE, per germline. CDR3 sequence: CASSFDQRRNSPLHF. The CDR3 DNA reads TGTGCCAGCAGCTTCGATCAAAGGAGGAATTCACCCCTCCACTTT.

The chain uses TRBV11-2 and TRBJ2-7, with 11 nucleotides matching TRBD2. The CDR3 loop spans 18 amino acids. Germline assignment: CDR1 SGHAT and CDR2 FQNNGV. V shed 7 bases, J shed 2 bases, and the junction held 16 bases outside the gene matches. CDR3 in DNA: TGTGCCAGCACCTTCCGAGGGCCGACTAGCGGGGCCCCCTACGAGCAGTACTTC. Protein sequence: CASTFRGPTSGAPYEQYF.

This clone appeared once. The chain carries TRBV18 and TRBJ1-2; a possible D gene is TRBD1 (6 bases). Trimming removed 2 bases at V and 6 bases at J, with 16 bases between. CDR1 KGHSH and CDR2 LQKENI come from the germline V gene. This CDR3 has 15 amino acids. The CDR3 here is CASSPVTGIHDGYTF. The CDR3 nucleotides read TGTGCCAGCTCACCAGTGACAGGCATTCACGATGGCTACACCTTC.

The rearrangement joins TRBV2 to TRBJ2-3; possible D gene TRBD2, 6 bases. CDR1 and CDR2 (germline): SNHLY, FYNNEI. The CDR3 length is 16 residues. The CDR3 sequence: CAKQGLGGTLADTQYF. CDR3 DNA: TGTGCTAAGCAGGGATTGGGGGGAACACTGGCAGATACGCAGTATTTT.

The CDR3 bases are TGTGCCAGCAGCCCCTACGAGCAGTACTTC. Translating it yields CASSPYEQYF. The chain carries TRBV9 and TRBJ2-7; D is unresolved. The CDR3 extends over 10 amino acids. Trimming removed 4 bases from V and 2 bases from J, with 1 base in between. Germline CDR1 SGDLS, CDR2 YYNGEE.

The chain is built from TRBV6-4 and TRBJ1-6; tentatively, D is TRBD1 (5 bases). The CDR3 totals 13 residues. Trimming shortened V by 4 bases and J by 7 bases, and 8 bases separated the two germline ends. The germline gives CDR1 MRHNA, CDR2 SNTAGT. This CDR3 is CASSATANSPLHF. CDR3 DNA: TGTGCCAGCAGTGCGACAGCCAATTCACCCCTCCACTTT.

CDR3 sequence (DNA): TGTGCCAGCAGCTTTGACGGACTAGCGGGGGTCGCCGGGGAGCTGTTTTTT. Its protein product is CASSFDGLAGVAGELFF. V and J are TRBV5-6 and TRBJ2-2; 13 bases are a match to TRBD2. This CDR3 comprises 17 residues. Germline loops: CDR1 SGHDT, CDR2 YYEEEE. V gave up 2 bases and J gave up 6 bases; unmatched junction bases: 7. Complete variable domain (other parts from reference TRBV5-6 and TRBJ2-2): DAGVTQSPTHLIKTRGQQVTLRCSPKSGHDTVSWYQQALGQGPQFIFQYYEEEERQRGNFPDRFSGHQFPNYSSELNVNALLLGDSALYLCASSFDGLAGVAGELFFGEGSRLTVL.

This clone was picked up one time. The chain joins TRBV19 to TRBJ2-1; 7 nucleotides align to TRBD1. CDR1 LNHDA and CDR2 SQIVND come from the germline V gene (reference sequence). The CDR3 length is 14 residues. J lost 0 bases, V lost 10 bases, and 6 bases had no gene match. Written as DNA, the CDR3 is TGTGCCACCACCCCAGGGGGCTCCTACAATGAGCAGTTCTTC. It encodes CATTPGGSYNEQFF. Based on the CDR3 plus reference TRBV19 and TRBJ2-1, the full variable domain is DGGITQSPKYLFRKEGQNVTLSCEQNLNHDAMYWYRQDPGQGLRLIYYSQIVNDFQKGDIAEGYSVSREKKESFPLTVTSAQKNPTAFYLCATTPGGSYNEQFFGPGTRLTVL.

The chain recombines TRBV14 with TRBJ2-5, with a possible D match to TRBD2 (5 bases). Germline CDR1 SGHDN, CDR2 FVKESK. Trimming left V 3 bases short and J 5 bases short, with 16 bases between. CDR3 length equals 15 residues. The CDR3 protein is CASSHVTSFGETQYF. CDR3 DNA sequence: TGTGCCAGCAGCCATGTTACTAGTTTCGGGGAGACCCAGTACTTC.

The gene calls are TRBV7-9 and TRBJ2-5; maybe TRBD1 (5 bases). Germline CDR1 and CDR2: SEHNR and FQNEAQ (reference sequence). Between the trimmed V and J ends, which lost 3 bases and 1 base, there was a span of 15 bases. The CDR3 totals 16 residues. CDR3 loop: CASSFRRQLGQETQYF. In nucleotides, the CDR3 is TGTGCCAGCAGCTTCCGGAGACAGCTGGGCCAAGAGACCCAGTACTTC.

This chain links TRBV6-5 with TRBJ2-2; no firm D call. The CDR3 consists of 14 residues. Germline V gene lookup returns CDR1 MNHEY and CDR2 SVGAGI. Trimming took 1 base from V and 2 from J, leaving 5 bases between them. The CDR3 protein is CASSYFSNTGELFF. The CDR3 region has the DNA TGTGCCAGCAGTTACTTCTCAAACACCGGGGAGCTGTTTTTT.

This chain connects TRBV9 to TRBJ1-2; D possibly corresponds to TRBD1 (5 bases). CDR3 length: 14 residues. V was shortened by 4 bases and J by 4 bases, with 14 bases between the two germline ends. CDR1 is SGDLS and CDR2 is YYNGEE in the germline V gene. CDR3 residues: CASSPGGLSYGYTF. The CDR3 nucleotides read TGTGCCAGCAGCCCCGGGGGACTGAGCTATGGCTACACCTTC.

The V call is TRBV7-2, the J call TRBJ2-4; 9 positions agree with TRBD1. Trimming removed 1 base from V and 7 bases from J; junction bases left unmatched: 2. The CDR3 contains 14 residues. CDR1 and CDR2 from the germline V gene are SGHTA and FQGNSA. The CDR3 spells CASSLDTGGNIQYF. The CDR3 DNA sequence: TGTGCCAGCAGCTTAGATACAGGGGGCAACATTCAGTACTTC.

The V and J genes are TRBV5-5 and TRBJ2-5, with a weak D call TRBD1 (6 bases). The germline gives CDR1 SGHKS, CDR2 YYEKEE (reference sequence). The CDR3 runs to 12 residues. V dropped 4 bases and J dropped 5 bases, with 9 bases sitting between them. DNA for the CDR3: TGTGCCAGCAGCGGACAGAGGGAGACCCAGTACTTC. Its translation: CASSGQRETQYF.

The rearrangement links TRBV18 to TRBJ1-6; D uncertain. Germline values: CDR1 KGHSH, CDR2 LQKENI. The V end lost 2 bases, the J end lost 10 bases, and 12 bases lay between the germline ends. The length of the CDR3 is 14 residues. CDR3 loop: CASSPSGLRSPLHF. CDR3 coding DNA: TGTGCCAGCTCACCAAGCGGGTTGCGATCACCCCTCCACTTT.

This chain uses TRBV2 with TRBJ1-5, with D possibly being TRBD1 (5 bases). The CDR3 is 15 amino acids. Germline CDR1 SNHLY, CDR2 FYNNEI. Trimming shortened V by 4 bases and J by 2 bases, and 12 bases separated the two germline ends. Here the CDR3 reads CASSGDAGGNQPQHF. DNA of the CDR3: TGTGCCAGCAGTGGAGACGCGGGGGGCAATCAGCCCCAGCATTTT.

This chain uses TRBV2 with TRBJ1-5; D unclear. The germline CDR1 and CDR2 sequences are SNHLY and FYNNEI. V was cut by 9 bases and J by 7 bases, with 16 bases left in between. The CDR3 covers 13 residues. The CDR3 is CASSGSQGQPQHF. CDR3 coding DNA: TGTGCCAGTTCCGGGAGCCAAGGGCAGCCCCAGCATTTT.

The chain recombines TRBV6-1 with TRBJ1-5; 9 bases align to TRBD1. V lost 4 bases to trimming and J lost 2 bases; unmatched junction nucleotides: 9. Germline V gene data show CDR1 as MNHNS and CDR2 as SASEGT. The CDR3 spans 17 residues. CDR3 DNA: TGTGCCAGCAGTGCCGTGGACAGGGGAGGGGGCAATCAGCCCCAGCATTTT. It specifies CASSAVDRGGGNQPQHF.

The chain carries TRBV6-1 and TRBJ2-5; D not resolved. The CDR3 loop spans 11 amino acids. The germline V gene encodes CDR1 MNHNS and CDR2 SASEGT. The V and J ends lost 6 bases and 0 bases respectively, with 2 bases between them. DNA of the CDR3: TGTGCCAGCAGGGACCAAGAGACCCAGTACTTC. Protein product: CASRDQETQYF.

The chain combines TRBV19 with TRBJ2-4, with a tentative D call TRBD2 (5 bases). The CDR3 is 16 residues long. The germline V gene encodes CDR1 LNHDA and CDR2 SQIVND (reference sequence). Between the trimmed V and J ends, which lost 8 bases and 3 bases, there was a span of 20 bases. CDR3 protein: CASRGTPPYFKNIQYF. The DNA for the CDR3 is TGTGCCAGTCGGGGTACCCCTCCCTACTTCAAAAACATTCAGTACTTC.

This sequence joins TRBV6-6 and TRBJ1-6, with TRBD1 as a possible D gene (5 bases). In germline, CDR1 is MNHNY, CDR2 SVGAGI (reference sequence). This CDR3 has 14 amino acids. Trimming took off 0 bases at V and 8 bases at J, with 8 bases between the two ends. The chain's CDR3 is CASSYSGEDSPLHF. The CDR3 region has the DNA TGTGCCAGCAGTTACTCGGGGGAAGATTCACCCCTCCACTTT.

The chain carries TRBV7-9 and TRBJ1-6, with 10 positions matching TRBD1. CDR1 SEHNR and CDR2 FQNEAQ come from the germline V gene (reference sequence). Losses at the gene ends were 5 bases for V and 10 bases for J; bases not matched to a gene: 8. The CDR3 length is 15 residues. This CDR3 reads CASSPGTGVRSPLHF. CDR3 coding DNA: TGTGCCAGCAGCCCCGGGACAGGGGTAAGATCACCCCTCCACTTT.

The chain combines TRBV7-2 with TRBJ1-2; a weak D match, TRBD1 (5 bases). Looked up from germline, CDR1 is SGHTA and CDR2 is FQGNSA. CDR3 length equals 15 residues. The V end was cut by 3 bases, the J end by 10 bases, with 21 bases between. The CDR3 DNA reads TGTGCCAGCAGCTTCAATCGAGGGCAGGGCAGTGTCTACACCTTC. It yields the protein CASSFNRGQGSVYTF.